The 22 T cell receptor beta chains presented below share a single source sample, sequenced in a study of T cell changes during pregnancy in multiple sclerosis. Profiled with immunoSEQ multiplex PCR; TCRdb holds only in-frame clones, not every one. The sample lists some 74,000 clones, roughly 92% occurring once. Specimen: peripheral blood, collected after pregnancy. The receptors derive from a female donor in good health, enrolled as a control in a pregnancy study.

The chain recombines TRBV20-1 with TRBJ1-2, with 9 bases fitting TRBD1. CDR1 DFQATT and CDR2 SNEGSKA come from the germline V gene (reference sequence). Trimming at V came to 5 bases and at J to 11 bases, leaving 6 bases not matched to a gene. This CDR3 contains 11 residues. For the CDR3, the DNA is TGCAGTGCTTCCGGGGGACAGGGTTACACCTTC. Translated, it gives CSASGGQGYTF.

The chain uses TRBV19 and TRBJ2-5, with no clear D. The CDR3 sequence is 14 residues long. CDR1 LNHDA and CDR2 SQIVND come from the germline V gene (reference sequence). V shed 0 bases and J shed 6 bases, with 11 bases lying between them. The CDR3, as DNA: TGTGCCAGTAGTATAGAGTCAGGTGTACAGACCCAGTACTTC. Its translation is CASSIESGVQTQYF. Filled out from reference TRBV19 and TRBJ2-5, the complete variable domain reads DGGITQSPKYLFRKEGQNVTLSCEQNLNHDAMYWYRQDPGQGLRLIYYSQIVNDFQKGDIAEGYSVSREKKESFPLTVTSAQKNPTAFYLCASSIESGVQTQYFGPGTRLLVL.

CDR3 region: CASRGSGREWFF. The CDR3 DNA is TGTGCCAGCAGGGGTAGCGGTCGAGAGTGGTTCTTC. The genes are TRBV2 and TRBJ2-1; tentatively, D is TRBD2 (6 bases). V dropped 6 bases and J dropped 15 bases, with 18 bases sitting between them. CDR1 and CDR2 (germline): SNHLY, FYNNEI. This CDR3 contains 12 residues.

In nucleotides, the CDR3 is TGTGCCAGCAGCGAACGGCTAGCAGGACACGAGCAGTACTTC. Translating gives CASSERLAGHEQYF. V and J are TRBV5-6 and TRBJ2-7; perhaps TRBD2 as D (5 bases). This CDR3 has 14 amino acids. The V gene lost 4 bases and the J gene lost 5 bases, with 16 bases spanning the gap. Germline CDR1 reads SGHDT; CDR2 reads YYEEEE.

The rearrangement links TRBV18 to TRBJ2-3, with a weak D call TRBD1 (6 bases). V was trimmed by 2 bases and J by 0 bases, leaving 12 bases between them. The V gene's germline CDR1 is KGHSH and CDR2 LQKENI. The CDR3 sequence is 16 residues long. The CDR3 loop is CASSPGTGISTDTQYF. DNA for the CDR3: TGTGCCAGCTCACCAGGAACAGGGATAAGCACAGATACGCAGTATTTT.

This chain connects TRBV6-4 to TRBJ2-3; 8 bases match TRBD1. The CDR3 is 15 amino acids. Germline trimming cut 6 bases from V and 2 bases from J; bases unmatched to any gene: 7. Germline V CDR1 and CDR2: MRHNA, SNTAGT. CDR3 amino acids: CASRAATGDTDTQYF. The CDR3 region has the DNA TGTGCCAGCAGAGCCGCGACAGGGGACACAGATACGCAGTATTTT.

The V call is TRBV9, the J call TRBJ1-1, with 9 bases lining up with TRBD1. The trim removed 2 bases at V and 5 bases at J, leaving 4 bases unmatched. Germline CDR1 and CDR2: SGDLS and YYNGEE. CDR3 length equals 14 residues. The CDR3 here is CASSVDRGETEAFF. The CDR3 DNA reads as TGTGCCAGCAGCGTGGACAGGGGTGAGACTGAAGCTTTCTTT.

V gene TRBV5-4 combines with J gene TRBJ2-1; unclear D gene. Germline V gene sequence: CDR1 SGHNT, CDR2 YYREEE (reference sequence). The CDR3 covers 15 residues. V was cut by 1 base and J by 0 bases, with 8 bases left in between. Here the CDR3 DNA reads TGTGCCAGCAGCTTGTCCGGTGGCTCCTACAATGAGCAGTTCTTC. Translating it yields CASSLSGGSYNEQFF.

The rearrangement links TRBV6-1 to TRBJ1-2; D gene unclear. The V gene's germline CDR1 is MNHNS and CDR2 SASEGT. V was pared by 7 bases and J by 7 bases, with 19 bases between. The CDR3 totals 14 residues. The DNA for the CDR3 is TGTGCCAGCACCCCGGATCCGTACAGCTCTGGCTACACCTTC. Encoded protein: CASTPDPYSSGYTF.

The V gene is TRBV11-2, the J gene TRBJ1-4; 9 bases map to TRBD1. Unmatched junction bases numbered 8, after V lost 4 bases and J lost 5 bases. Germline-derived CDR1 and CDR2 are SGHAT and FQNNGV. The length of the CDR3 is 16 residues. CDR3 sequence reads: CASSYSSGQGNEKLFF. CDR3 in DNA: TGTGCCAGCAGCTACTCATCGGGACAGGGAAATGAAAAACTGTTTTTT.

The rearrangement uses TRBV5-8 and TRBJ2-4; TRBD1 aligns across 11 bases. This CDR3 region has 14 residues. The V gene's germline CDR1 is SGHTS and CDR2 YDEGEE. V was pared by 6 bases and J by 5 bases, with 4 bases of the junction left unmatched. The DNA for the CDR3 is TGTGCCAGCACCCCGGGACAGGGGGAAAACATTCAGTACTTC. It specifies CASTPGQGENIQYF. The entire variable domain, with the rest obtained from reference TRBV5-8 and TRBJ2-4, is as follows: EAGVTQSPTHLIKTRGQQATLRCSPISGHTSVYWYQQALGLGLQFLLWYDEGEERNRGNFPPRFSGRQFPNYSSELNVNALELEDSALYLCASTPGQGENIQYFGAGTRLSVL.

J is TRBJ1-2 and V is TRBV19; TRBD1 matches at 7 bases. Germline lookup yields CDR1 LNHDA and CDR2 SQIVND (reference sequence). This CDR3 has 17 residues. J lost 4 bases, V lost 2 bases, and 13 bases had no gene match. CDR3 residues: CASSIKESPGQRYGYTF. CDR3 nucleotide sequence: TGTGCCAGTAGTATAAAGGAGTCACCGGGACAGCGCTATGGCTACACCTTC.

The CDR3, as DNA: TGTGCCAGCAGCGCCAGCGGTTACAATGAGCAGTTCTTC. This codes for CASSASGYNEQFF. This chain connects TRBV9 to TRBJ2-1; D is possibly TRBD2 (5 bases). Trimming cost V 3 bases and J 4 bases, with 8 bases left between them. CDR1 and CDR2 from the germline V gene are SGDLS and YYNGEE. The CDR3 extends over 13 amino acids.

The rearrangement joins TRBV7-7 to TRBJ1-3; possible D gene TRBD1, 5 bases. Trimming took 5 bases from V and 4 from J, leaving 6 bases between them. There are 12 residues in the CDR3. Per germline, CDR1 SSHAT and CDR2 FNYEAQ (reference sequence). The CDR3 DNA reads as TGTGCCAGCAGCCCAGGGGGAAACACCATATATTTT. This encodes CASSPGGNTIYF.

This clone was picked up one time. The chain couples TRBV25-1 to TRBJ1-3; D is perhaps TRBD1 (5 bases). This CDR3 region has 15 residues. Trimming took off 3 bases at V and 2 bases at J, with 11 bases between the two ends. Looked up from germline, CDR1 is MGHDK and CDR2 is SYGVNS. This CDR3 reads CASSDQGMAGNTIYF. CDR3 in DNA: TGTGCCAGCAGTGACCAGGGTATGGCTGGAAACACCATATATTTT.

The gene calls are TRBV28 and TRBJ2-3; D is possibly TRBD2 (5 bases). CDR1 is MDHEN and CDR2 is SYDVKM in the germline V gene. Trimming cost V 5 bases and J 8 bases, with 8 bases left between them. This CDR3 region has 11 residues. The CDR3 spells CASSPEGTQYF. The CDR3 DNA is TGTGCCAGCAGTCCCGAGGGTACGCAGTATTTT.

The rearrangement joins TRBV5-6 to TRBJ1-2; D possibly corresponds to TRBD1 (5 bases). Germline V gene sequence: CDR1 SGHDT, CDR2 YYEEEE. V lost 3 bases to trimming and J lost 5 bases, with 8 bases between them. The CDR3 contains 12 residues. In DNA, the CDR3 is TGTGCCAGCAGCTCCGCAGGGTATGGCTACACCTTC. It encodes CASSSAGYGYTF.

J is TRBJ2-7 and V is TRBV4-1, with D perhaps TRBD1 (6 bases). The CDR3 has 15 amino acids. V lost 2 bases and J 2 bases, leaving 13 bases between the germline ends. CDR1 is MGHRA and CDR2 is YSYEKL in the germline V gene. The CDR3 protein is CASSQRADSTYEQYF. The CDR3 DNA sequence: TGCGCCAGCAGCCAAAGGGCGGACAGTACCTACGAGCAGTACTTC.

The genes are TRBV28 and TRBJ2-1, with a possible D match to TRBD1 (6 bases). V lost 5 bases and J lost 6, with 20 bases in between. The CDR3 sequence is 16 residues long. The germline CDR1 and CDR2 sequences are MDHEN and SYDVKM. The CDR3 region is CASSPWTDSPGNEQFF. As DNA, the CDR3 is TGTGCCAGCAGTCCTTGGACAGATTCCCCAGGCAATGAGCAGTTCTTC.

The chain carries TRBV6-6 and TRBJ2-1; 11 bases agree with TRBD2. J lost 5 bases, V lost 3 bases, and 6 bases had no gene match. The V gene's germline CDR1 is MNHNY and CDR2 SVGAGI (reference sequence). This CDR3 contains 16 residues. The CDR3 loop reads CASSYRTSGPNNEQFF. The CDR3 nucleotides read TGTGCCAGCAGTTATCGGACTAGCGGGCCCAACAATGAGCAGTTCTTC.

The V call is TRBV27, the J call TRBJ2-5; the D is unclear. V lost 6 bases, J lost 3 bases, and 11 bases lay in between. Looked up from germline, CDR1 is MNHEY and CDR2 is SMNVEV (reference sequence). The CDR3 totals 13 residues. CDR3 sequence reads: CASSQINEETQYF. CDR3 nucleotides: TGTGCCAGCAGCCAAATCAATGAAGAGACCCAGTACTTC.

This rearrangement joins TRBV28 to TRBJ2-5; 12 nucleotides agree with TRBD1. CDR3 size: 18 residues. Germline CDR1 is MDHEN and CDR2 is SYDVKM. After removal of 5 bases from V and 3 bases from J, the junction contained 13 bases not matched to a gene. For the CDR3, the DNA is TGTGCCAGCAGTGGGGGGGGGACAGGGGGCCAGGGGGAAGAGACCCAGTACTTC. This gives the protein CASSGGGTGGQGEETQYF.